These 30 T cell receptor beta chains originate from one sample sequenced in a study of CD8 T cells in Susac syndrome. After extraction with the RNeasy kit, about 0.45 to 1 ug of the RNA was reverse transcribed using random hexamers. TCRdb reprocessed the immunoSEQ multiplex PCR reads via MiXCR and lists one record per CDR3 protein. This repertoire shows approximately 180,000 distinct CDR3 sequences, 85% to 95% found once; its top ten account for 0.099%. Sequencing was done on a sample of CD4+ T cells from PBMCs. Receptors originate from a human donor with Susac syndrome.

CDR3 residues: CARPLVGLPAYGYTF. The CDR3 nucleotides read TGTGCCAGACCTCTTGTAGGCCTCCCGGCCTATGGCTACACCTTC. V and J are TRBV27 and TRBJ1-2; unclear D gene. The CDR3 length is 15 residues. In germline, CDR1 is MNHEY, CDR2 SMNVEV (reference sequence). V lost 9 bases to trimming and J lost 4 bases, with 21 bases between them.

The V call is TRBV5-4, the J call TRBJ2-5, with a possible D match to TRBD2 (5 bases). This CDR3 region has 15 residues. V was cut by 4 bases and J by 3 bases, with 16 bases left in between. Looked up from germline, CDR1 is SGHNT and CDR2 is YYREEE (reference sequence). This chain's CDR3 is CASSPLGVGEETQYF. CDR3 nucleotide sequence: TGTGCCAGCAGCCCCCTCGGGGTCGGGGAAGAGACCCAGTACTTC.

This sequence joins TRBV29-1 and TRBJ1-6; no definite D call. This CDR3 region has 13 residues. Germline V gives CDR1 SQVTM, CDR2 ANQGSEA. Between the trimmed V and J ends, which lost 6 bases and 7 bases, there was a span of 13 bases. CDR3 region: CSVGKSPNSPLHF. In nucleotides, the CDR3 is TGCAGCGTGGGAAAGTCCCCCAATTCACCCCTCCACTTT.

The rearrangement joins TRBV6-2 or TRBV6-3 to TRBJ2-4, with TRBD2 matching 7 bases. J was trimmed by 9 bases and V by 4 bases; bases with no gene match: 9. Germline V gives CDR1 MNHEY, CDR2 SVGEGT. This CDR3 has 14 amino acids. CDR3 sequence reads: CASSSLGTTGIQYF. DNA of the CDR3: TGTGCCAGCAGTTCCCTCGGGACTACTGGCATTCAGTACTTC.

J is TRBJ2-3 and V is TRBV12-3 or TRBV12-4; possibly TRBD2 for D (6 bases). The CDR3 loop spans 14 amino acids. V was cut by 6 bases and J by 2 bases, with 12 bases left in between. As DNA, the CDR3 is TGTGCCAGCAGGGGACTCCCACTCACAGATACGCAGTATTTT. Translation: CASRGLPLTDTQYF.

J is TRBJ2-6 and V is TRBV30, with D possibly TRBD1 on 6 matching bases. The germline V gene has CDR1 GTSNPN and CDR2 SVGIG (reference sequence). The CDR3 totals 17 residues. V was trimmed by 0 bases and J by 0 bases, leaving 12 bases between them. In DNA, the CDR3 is TGTGCCTGGAGTGTACCACACAGGGCCTCTGGGGCCAACGTCCTGACTTTC. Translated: CAWSVPHRASGANVLTF.

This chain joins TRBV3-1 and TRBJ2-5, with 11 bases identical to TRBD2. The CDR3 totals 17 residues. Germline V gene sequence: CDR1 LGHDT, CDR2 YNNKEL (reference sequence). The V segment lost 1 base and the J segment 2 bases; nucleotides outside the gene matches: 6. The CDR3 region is CASSQVTSGTWQETQYF. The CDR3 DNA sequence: TGTGCCAGCAGCCAAGTGACTAGCGGGACCTGGCAAGAGACCCAGTACTTC.

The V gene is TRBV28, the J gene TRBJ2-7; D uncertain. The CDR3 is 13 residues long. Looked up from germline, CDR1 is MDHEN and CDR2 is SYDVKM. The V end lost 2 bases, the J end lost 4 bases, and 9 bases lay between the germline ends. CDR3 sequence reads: CASSLRLEYEQYF. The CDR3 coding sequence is TGTGCCAGCAGTTTAAGGCTAGAGTACGAGCAGTACTTC.

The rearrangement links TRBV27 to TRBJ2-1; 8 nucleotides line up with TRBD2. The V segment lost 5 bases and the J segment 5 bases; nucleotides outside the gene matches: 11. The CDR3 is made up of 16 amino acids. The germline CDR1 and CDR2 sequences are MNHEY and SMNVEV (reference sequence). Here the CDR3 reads CASSAGGGRTNNEQFF. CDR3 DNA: TGTGCCAGCAGTGCGGGGGGCGGGAGGACCAACAATGAGCAGTTCTTC.

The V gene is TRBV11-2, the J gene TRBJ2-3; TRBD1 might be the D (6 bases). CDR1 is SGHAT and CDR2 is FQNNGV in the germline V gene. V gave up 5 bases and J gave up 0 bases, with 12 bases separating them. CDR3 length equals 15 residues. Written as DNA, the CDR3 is TGTGCCAGCAGCCGGACAGCCTCTAGCACAGATACGCAGTATTTT. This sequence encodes CASSRTASSTDTQYF. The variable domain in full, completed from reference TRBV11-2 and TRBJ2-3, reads EAGVAQSPRYKIIEKRQSVAFWCNPISGHATLYWYQQILGQGPKLLIQFQNNGVVDDSQLPKDRFSAERLKGVDSTLKIQPAKLEDSAVYLCASSRTASSTDTQYFGPGTRLTVL.

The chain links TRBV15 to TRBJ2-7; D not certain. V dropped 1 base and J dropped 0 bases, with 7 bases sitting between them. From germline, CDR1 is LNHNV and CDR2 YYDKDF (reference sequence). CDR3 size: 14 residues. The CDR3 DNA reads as TGTGCCACCAGCAGAGGCGGCAGCTCCTACGAGCAGTACTTC. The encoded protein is CATSRGGSSYEQYF.

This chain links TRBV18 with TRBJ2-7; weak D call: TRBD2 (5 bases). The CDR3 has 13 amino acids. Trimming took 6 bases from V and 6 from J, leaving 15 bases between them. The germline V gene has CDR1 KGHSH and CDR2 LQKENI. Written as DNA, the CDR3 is TGTGCCAGCTCTCCGCCGGACTTCTTCGAGCAGTACTTC. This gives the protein CASSPPDFFEQYF.

CDR3 sequence reads: CASRERDWYYGYTF. CDR3 sequence (DNA): TGTGCCAGCAGGGAACGGGACTGGTACTATGGCTACACCTTC. The chain employs TRBV2 and TRBJ1-2; D might be TRBD1 (5 bases). The V and J ends lost 6 bases and 3 bases respectively, with 14 bases between them. CDR1 and CDR2 (germline): SNHLY, FYNNEI. CDR3 size: 14 residues.

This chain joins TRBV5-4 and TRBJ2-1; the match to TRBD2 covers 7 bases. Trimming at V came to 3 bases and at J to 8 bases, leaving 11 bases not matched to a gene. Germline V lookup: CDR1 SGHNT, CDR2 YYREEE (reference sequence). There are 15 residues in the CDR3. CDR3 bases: TGTGCCAGCAGCTCCGGACTAGAGGTCGAAGATGAGCAGTTCTTC. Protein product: CASSSGLEVEDEQFF.

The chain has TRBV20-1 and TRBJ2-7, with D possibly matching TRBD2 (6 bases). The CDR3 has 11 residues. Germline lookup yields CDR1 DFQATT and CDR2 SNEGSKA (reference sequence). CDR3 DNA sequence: TGCAGGATCGGGACTTCATACGAGCAGTACTTC. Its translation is CRIGTSYEQYF.

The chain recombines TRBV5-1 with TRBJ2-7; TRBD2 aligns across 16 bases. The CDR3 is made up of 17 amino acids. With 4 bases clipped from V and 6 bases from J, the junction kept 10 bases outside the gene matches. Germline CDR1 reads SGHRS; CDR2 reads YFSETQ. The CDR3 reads CASSPGTSGRGVIEQYF. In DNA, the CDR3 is TGCGCCAGCAGCCCCGGGACTAGCGGGAGGGGGGTTATCGAGCAGTACTTC.

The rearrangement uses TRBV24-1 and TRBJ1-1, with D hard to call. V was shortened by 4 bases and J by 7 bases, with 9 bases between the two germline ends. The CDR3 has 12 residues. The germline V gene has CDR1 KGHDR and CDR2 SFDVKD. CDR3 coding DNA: TGTGCCACCAGTGACCCCCGGGGTGAAGCTTTCTTT. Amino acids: CATSDPRGEAFF.

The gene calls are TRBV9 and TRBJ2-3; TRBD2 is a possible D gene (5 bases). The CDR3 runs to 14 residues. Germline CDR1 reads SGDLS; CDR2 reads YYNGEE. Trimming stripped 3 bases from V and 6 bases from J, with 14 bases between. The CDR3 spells CASSAGFGSDTQYF. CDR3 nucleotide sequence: TGTGCCAGCAGCGCGGGGTTTGGTTCGGATACGCAGTATTTT.

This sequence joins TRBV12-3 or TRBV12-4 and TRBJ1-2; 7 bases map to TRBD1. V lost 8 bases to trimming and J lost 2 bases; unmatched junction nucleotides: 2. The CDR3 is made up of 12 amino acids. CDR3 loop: CASLDRNYGYTF. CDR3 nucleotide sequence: TGTGCCAGCCTGGACAGGAACTATGGCTACACCTTC.

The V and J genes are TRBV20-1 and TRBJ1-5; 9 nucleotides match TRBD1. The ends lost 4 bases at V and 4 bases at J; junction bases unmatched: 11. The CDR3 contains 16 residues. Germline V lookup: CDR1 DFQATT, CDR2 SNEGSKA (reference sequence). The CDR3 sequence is CSATRGQGFLNQPQHF. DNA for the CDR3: TGCAGTGCTACTCGGGGACAGGGCTTTTTAAATCAGCCCCAGCATTTT.

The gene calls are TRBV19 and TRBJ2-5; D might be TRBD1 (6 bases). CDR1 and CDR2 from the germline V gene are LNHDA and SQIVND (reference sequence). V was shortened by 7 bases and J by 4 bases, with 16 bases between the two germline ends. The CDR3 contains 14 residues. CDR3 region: CASTETGRAETQYF. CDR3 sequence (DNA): TGTGCCAGTACGGAAACAGGGCGGGCAGAGACCCAGTACTTC.

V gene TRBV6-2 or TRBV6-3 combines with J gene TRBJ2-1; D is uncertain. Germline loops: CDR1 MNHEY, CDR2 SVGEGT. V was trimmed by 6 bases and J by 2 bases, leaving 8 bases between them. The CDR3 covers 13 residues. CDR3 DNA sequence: TGTGCCAGCAGCCCCGCTGCCTACAATGAGCAGTTCTTC. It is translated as CASSPAAYNEQFF.

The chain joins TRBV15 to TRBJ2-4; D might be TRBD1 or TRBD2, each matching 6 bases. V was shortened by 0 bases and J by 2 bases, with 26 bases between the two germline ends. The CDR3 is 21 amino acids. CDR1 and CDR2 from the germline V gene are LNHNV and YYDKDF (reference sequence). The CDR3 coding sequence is TGTGCCACCAGCAGAGATTCATCCCGTCGGGAGATGACAGGAACCAAAAACATTCAGTACTTC. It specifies CATSRDSSRREMTGTKNIQYF.

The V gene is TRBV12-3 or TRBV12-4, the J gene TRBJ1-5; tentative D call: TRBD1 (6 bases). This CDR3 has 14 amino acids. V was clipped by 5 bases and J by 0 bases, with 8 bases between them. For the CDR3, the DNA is TGTGCCAGCAGTGGACAGTATAGCAATCAGCCCCAGCATTTT. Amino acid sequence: CASSGQYSNQPQHF.

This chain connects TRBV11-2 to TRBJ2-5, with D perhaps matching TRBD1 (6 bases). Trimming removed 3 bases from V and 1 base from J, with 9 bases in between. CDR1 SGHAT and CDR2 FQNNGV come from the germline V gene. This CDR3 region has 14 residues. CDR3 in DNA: TGTGCCAGCAGCTTCGACAGGTTCCAAGAGACCCAGTACTTC. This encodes CASSFDRFQETQYF.

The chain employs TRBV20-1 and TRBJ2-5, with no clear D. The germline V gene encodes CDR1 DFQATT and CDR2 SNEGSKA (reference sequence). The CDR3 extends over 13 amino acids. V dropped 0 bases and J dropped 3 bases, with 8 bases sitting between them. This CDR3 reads CSARDGTKETQYF. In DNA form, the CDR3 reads TGCAGTGCTAGAGATGGCACCAAAGAGACCCAGTACTTC.

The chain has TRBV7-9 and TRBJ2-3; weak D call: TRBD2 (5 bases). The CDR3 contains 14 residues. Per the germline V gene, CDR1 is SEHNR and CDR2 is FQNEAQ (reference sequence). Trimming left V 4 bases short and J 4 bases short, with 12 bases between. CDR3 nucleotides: TGTGCCAGCAGCTCGACCGAACTAGCAGATACGCAGTATTTT. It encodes CASSSTELADTQYF. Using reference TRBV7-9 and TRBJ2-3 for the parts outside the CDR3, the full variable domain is DTGVSQNPRHKITKRGQNVTFRCDPISEHNRLYWYRQTLGQGPEFLTYFQNEAQLEKSRLLSDRFSAERPKGSFSTLEIQRTEQGDSAMYLCASSSTELADTQYFGPGTRLTVL.

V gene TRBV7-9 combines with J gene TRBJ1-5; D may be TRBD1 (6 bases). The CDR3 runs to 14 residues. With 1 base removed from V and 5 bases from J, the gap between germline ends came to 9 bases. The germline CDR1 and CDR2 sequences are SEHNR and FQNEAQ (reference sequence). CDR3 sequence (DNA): TGTGCCAGCAGCTTAGGGACAGACTATCAGCCCCAGCATTTT. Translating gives CASSLGTDYQPQHF. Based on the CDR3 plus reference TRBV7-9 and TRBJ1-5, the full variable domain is DTGVSQNPRHKITKRGQNVTFRCDPISEHNRLYWYRQTLGQGPEFLTYFQNEAQLEKSRLLSDRFSAERPKGSFSTLEIQRTEQGDSAMYLCASSLGTDYQPQHFGDGTRLSIL.

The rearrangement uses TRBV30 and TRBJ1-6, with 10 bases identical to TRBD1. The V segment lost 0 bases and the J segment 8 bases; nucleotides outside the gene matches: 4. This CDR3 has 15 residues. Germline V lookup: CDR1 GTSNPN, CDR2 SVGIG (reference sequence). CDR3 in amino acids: CAWSVRQGAYSPLHF. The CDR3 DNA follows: TGTGCCTGGAGTGTGAGACAGGGGGCATATTCACCCCTCCACTTT. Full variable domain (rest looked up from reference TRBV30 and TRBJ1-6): SQTIHQWPATLVQPVGSPLSLECTVEGTSNPNLYWYRQAAGRGLQLLFYSVGIGQISSEVPQNLSASRPQDRQFILSSKKLLLSDSGFYLCAWSVRQGAYSPLHFGNGTRLTVT.

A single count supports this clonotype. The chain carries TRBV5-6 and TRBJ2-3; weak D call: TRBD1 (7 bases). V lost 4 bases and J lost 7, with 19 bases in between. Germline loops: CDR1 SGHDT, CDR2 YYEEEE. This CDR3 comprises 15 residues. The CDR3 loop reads CASSPRGRGANTQYF. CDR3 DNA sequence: TGTGCCAGCAGCCCCCGGGGCAGGGGGGCGAATACGCAGTATTTT.